This T cell receptor beta chain is from a study of early T cells in non-severe SARS-CoV-2 infection. Broader study findings: VDJdb matches were skewed toward anti-spike CD8 T cell responses.

Notes on this clonotype: Its specificity is not known.

J lost 1 base, V lost 0 bases, and 12 bases had no gene match. Germline V lookup: CDR1 DFQATT, CDR2 SNEGSKA (reference sequence). The CDR3 runs 18 residues. TCRdb re-called the 5' RACE reads through MiXCR, storing one row per CDR3 protein. The table includes tens of thousands of distinct CDR3 sequences, 11% detected once. The rearrangement joins TRBV20-1 to TRBJ2-5; 9 positions agree with TRBD2. The TCR originated in an adult who was a healthcare worker with PCR-confirmed SARS-CoV-2 infection or an uninfected control (not recorded which). Sequenced material: whole blood. The CDR3 DNA follows: TGCAGTGCTAGAGATGCTGGGGATAGCGGGGGTCCCCAAGAGACCCAGTACTTC. Translating gives CSARDAGDSGGPQETQYF.